This TCR beta chain came from a study of cytomegalovirus exposure and HLA in healthy donors. Overall study findings and caveats: Through in vitro validation, a few CMV-associated chains were shown to be specific for CMV antigens.

The PCR had 60 Vbeta and 13 Jbeta primers. Method: immunoSEQ multiplex PCR; TCRdb's copy keeps in-frame clones and lacks some. Of 95,000 to 150,000 clones listed, 76% are singletons. Germline CDR1 reads SGHNT; CDR2 reads YYREEE (reference sequence). Unmatched junction bases numbered 6, after V lost 0 bases and J lost 5 bases. The CDR3 extends over 15 amino acids. Regarding this clone: The antigen is undetermined.

Sequencing was done on a sample of PBMCs. The receptor's source is a man between 50 and 59 years old in good health and CMV-seronegative. This chain joins TRBV5-4 and TRBJ2-5; 8 bases are a match to TRBD1. Here the CDR3 reads CASSLDAGGLETQYF. CDR3 bases: TGTGCCAGCAGCTTGGATGCAGGGGGCCTGGAGACCCAGTACTTC.